A single TCR beta chain is shown here with its context. Its target is unknown. This specimen belongs to a study of cytomegalovirus exposure and HLA in healthy donors. Study information: Caucasian-associated ancestry cluster membership applied to around 76% of about 370 genotyped donors.

Study-wide results and caveats: Cytomegalovirus status was reportedly diagnosed by the classifier with high specificity and sensitivity. For most TCR beta V segments, an earlier analysis put the productive rate at about 87% or about 30% of the time.

Trimming took off 2 bases at V and 4 bases at J, with 12 bases between the two ends. In germline, CDR1 is MDHEN, CDR2 SYDVKM. CDR3 size: 16 residues. These donors, healthy bone marrow donors, were studied. Primers: 60 Vbeta forward and 13 Jbeta reverse. The method was immunoSEQ multiplex PCR; TCRdb's version includes in-frame clones alone and lacks a portion of them. The ten most abundant clones cover 2% to 2.5% of a sample with approximately 120,000 clones. The sequenced sample consisted of PBMCs. V gene TRBV28 combines with J gene TRBJ2-6; TRBD1 might be the D (6 bases). This TCR was recovered from a middle-aged man in good health and CMV-seronegative. This CDR3 reads CASSLPTGPGANVLTF. The CDR3 DNA reads TGTGCCAGCAGTTTACCTACAGGGCCAGGGGCCAACGTCCTGACTTTC. Complete variable domain (other parts from reference TRBV28 and TRBJ2-6): DVKVTQSSRYLVKRTGEKVFLECVQDMDHENMFWYRQDPGLGLRLIYFSYDVKMKEKGDIPEGYSVSREKKERFSLILESASTNQTSMYLCASSLPTGPGANVLTFGAGSRLTVL.